This TCR beta chain is drawn from a study of CD8 T cells in ankylosing spondylitis. Study observations and caveats: A motif of eight or nine highly homologous TCR beta variants was seen as apparently characteristic of ankylosing spondylitis blood.

Each CDR3 protein gets one entry after TCRdb re-called the 5' RACE reads with MiXCR. The sample contains tens of thousands of distinct CDR3 sequences, just under 9% of which appear only once. This clonotype has just a few counts. Its antigen is still unknown. The CDR3 has 13 residues. V trimming: 4 bases; J trimming: 1 base; junction bases outside the gene matches: 1. Germline V gene sequence: CDR1 LGHNA, CDR2 YNFKEQ. Input material: blood, either unsorted or a sorted T cell fraction (not recorded which). The sequence derives from a male donor with ankylosing spondylitis. The chain links TRBV4-2 to TRBJ2-7; 7 bases align to TRBD1. CDR3 coding DNA: TGTGCCAGCAGCCGACAGGGTTCCTACGAGCAGTACTTC. It is translated as CASSRQGSYEQYF.